This is a list of T cell receptor beta chains from one sample in a study of OX40 agonist ivuxolimab in advanced cancers. Profiling relied on immunoSEQ multiplex PCR, and the TCRdb table lists in-frame clones only, not all of them. The sample carries more than 80,000 clones, around 85% recorded once. Sequences were derived from CD4+ or CD8+ T cells sorted from blood, sampled in a trial of the OX40 agonist ivuxolimab. These receptors were obtained from an adult with an advanced solid tumor such as melanoma, head and neck, liver or kidney cancer. CDR3s include the opening cysteine and the closing phenylalanine or tryptophan. The D gene is left open where the match is weak. Clone size is shown for a subset of rows, as once, few, many or a class of expanded clone.

cdr3_length	clone_size	v_call	j_call	d_call	cdr3_nt	cdr3_aa
13	once	TRBV6-1	TRBJ1-3	NA	TGTGCCAGCAGTGAAGGGAATGGGAACACCATATATTTT	CASSEGNGNTIYF
14	NA	TRBV19	TRBJ2-7	TRBD1	TGTGCCAGTAGTATTCGGGACAGGGCCTACGAGCAGTACTTC	CASSIRDRAYEQYF
12	NA	TRBV7-3	TRBJ1-1	TRBD1	TGTGCCAGCAGCGACAGGGGCGGTGAAGCTTTCTTT	CASSDRGGEAFF
17	NA	TRBV27	TRBJ1-6	NA	TGTGCCAGCAGTTTAGATGGGGAAGGGAGGAGTAAGTCACCCCTCCACTTT	CASSLDGEGRSKSPLHF
12	NA	TRBV7-2	TRBJ2-5	NA	TGTGCCAGCAGCTTAGCGTGGGGTTCCCAGTACTTC	CASSLAWGSQYF
15	NA	TRBV19	TRBJ1-2	NA	TGTGCCAGTAGTATCGCGACAGGTTCTAACTATGGCTACACCTTC	CASSIATGSNYGYTF
15	NA	TRBV10-1	TRBJ2-7	NA	TGCGCCAGCAGTGTCGGAGGAGCAACGGGTTACGAGCAGTACTTC	CASSVGGATGYEQYF
16	NA	TRBV7-2	TRBJ2-1	TRBD1	TGTGCCAGCAGCCTAGGGCCCTCGGGGACAGCGTCTGAGCAGTTCTTC	CASSLGPSGTASEQFF
16	NA	TRBV27	TRBJ1-1	NA	TGTGCCAGCAGTGCGGGGATTGGGTCTAGTAGTGCTGAAGCTTTCTTT	CASSAGIGSSSAEAFF
14	NA	TRBV5-4	TRBJ1-2	TRBD1	TGTGCCAGCAGCTACCAGGACAGGGAGGATGGCTACACCTTC	CASSYQDREDGYTF
14	once	TRBV5-4	TRBJ2-1	TRBD1	TGTGCCAGCAGCTCCCGGGACAGATCCAATGAGCAGTTCTTC	CASSSRDRSNEQFF
16	NA	TRBV7-8	TRBJ2-3	TRBD2	TGTGCCAGCAGCTTAGTACCCAGCGGGAGTACAGATACGCAGTATTTT	CASSLVPSGSTDTQYF
11	NA	TRBV28	TRBJ1-1	TRBD1	TGTGCCAGCACCGCAGACAGGGCTGGTTTCTTT	CASTADRAGFF
12	NA	TRBV6-5	TRBJ1-1	NA	TGTGCCAGCAGTGAAGACCGGACCGAAGCTTTCTTT	CASSEDRTEAFF
15	NA	TRBV6-1	TRBJ1-2	NA	TGTGCCAGCAATCCGGACCTCATCTTTAACTATGGCTACACCTTC	CASNPDLIFNYGYTF
13	once	TRBV5-1	TRBJ2-3	NA	TGCGCCAGCAGCCTAGGGAATACCGATACGCAGTATTTT	CASSLGNTDTQYF
15	few	TRBV2	TRBJ1-5	TRBD1	TGTGCCAGCAGTTTGGACAGGTCTGGCAATCAGCCCCAGCATTTT	CASSLDRSGNQPQHF
15	NA	TRBV7-8	TRBJ2-7	TRBD2	TGTGCCAGCAGCTTAGGGGAGGGATCTAGTTCCGAGCAGTACTTC	CASSLGEGSSSEQYF
16	NA	TRBV13	TRBJ2-3	NA	TGTGCCAGCAGCCTCAAAGTTAGCGCTAGCACAGATACGCAGTATTTT	CASSLKVSASTDTQYF
14	NA	TRBV30	TRBJ1-6	TRBD1	TGTGCCTGCCAAAAAGGACAGGGAAATTCACCCCTCCACTTT	CACQKGQGNSPLHF
14	NA	TRBV4-3	TRBJ2-5	TRBD2	TGCGCCAGCAGCCAAGAGCCTAGCGGGGTGACCCAGTACTTC	CASSQEPSGVTQYF
15	NA	TRBV30	TRBJ1-1	NA	TGTGCCTGGACCTCAGGGGATTTTAGGGGCACTGAAGCTTTCTTT	CAWTSGDFRGTEAFF
16	NA	TRBV13	TRBJ2-5	TRBD1	TGTGCCAGCAGCTCGTACTCGGGACAGGGGAAAGAGACCCAGTACTTC	CASSSYSGQGKETQYF
14	NA	TRBV4-2	TRBJ2-7	TRBD1	TGTGCCAGCAGCGGCGGGGACAGGGGCTACGAGCAGTACTTC	CASSGGDRGYEQYF
14	few	TRBV27	TRBJ1-4	NA	TGTGCCAGCAGTCGGGGAGCAACTAATGAAAAACTGTTTTTT	CASSRGATNEKLFF
13	once	TRBV28	TRBJ1-2	NA	TGTGCCAGCACCCCCGGGGGGGCGCAAGGCTACACCTTC	CASTPGGAQGYTF
15	once	TRBV7-3	TRBJ2-5	TRBD1	TGTGCCAGCAGCTTCGGGACAGGAGAGCAAGAGACCCAGTACTTC	CASSFGTGEQETQYF
14	NA	TRBV19	TRBJ1-3	NA	TGTGCCAGTAGCCTCGTGTCCTCTGGAAACACCATATATTTT	CASSLVSSGNTIYF
16	NA	TRBV19	TRBJ1-5	NA	TGTGCCAGTAGTATAGATCTGGGGGAGCCCAATCAGCCCCAGCATTTT	CASSIDLGEPNQPQHF
16	NA	TRBV19	TRBJ1-1	NA	TGTGCCAGTAGGTCGGGGGAAAGGGGGGTCCACACTGAAGCTTTCTTT	CASRSGERGVHTEAFF
14	NA	TRBV7-6	TRBJ1-1	NA	TGTGCCAGCAGCTTAGCGCACGACGCTCTGGGAGCTTTCTTT	CASSLAHDALGAFF
14	NA	TRBV5-1	TRBJ2-5	NA	TGCGCCAGCAGCTTGTCAGGGAGTGGAGAGACCCAGTACTTC	CASSLSGSGETQYF
13	few	TRBV7-2	TRBJ2-5	NA	TGTGCCAGCAGCTTGGACATCCAAGAGACCCAGTACTTC	CASSLDIQETQYF
11	once	TRBV11-2	TRBJ2-3	NA	TGTGCCAGCAGCCGTAGAGATACGCAGTATTTT	CASSRRDTQYF
15	NA	TRBV10-3	TRBJ1-1	NA	TGTGCCATCAGTGAGTCGAACACCTGGGGCACTGAAGCTTTCTTT	CAISESNTWGTEAFF
15	few	TRBV9	TRBJ1-1	NA	TGTGCCAGCAGCAAAAGAACAGGGATGAACACTGAAGCTTTCTTT	CASSKRTGMNTEAFF
16	NA	TRBV5-4	TRBJ1-6	TRBD1	TGTGCCAGCAGCGTAAACAGGGGGGTTAGTAATTCACCCCTCCACTTT	CASSVNRGVSNSPLHF
14	NA	TRBV7-9	TRBJ2-7	NA	TGTGCCAGCAGCTCCCGGACCAATACCTACGAGCAGTACTTC	CASSSRTNTYEQYF
14	NA	TRBV30	TRBJ2-1	NA	TGTGCCTGGAGTGTAAAGAGAGAAATAGATGAGCAGTTCTTC	CAWSVKREIDEQFF
15	NA	TRBV15	TRBJ2-1	NA	TGTGCCACCAGCAGTGTAGTCAGGGGAAACAATGAGCAGTTCTTC	CATSSVVRGNNEQFF
16	NA	TRBV18	TRBJ2-4	NA	TGTGCCAGCTCACCACAGGACTATCTAGCCAAAAACATTCAGTACTTC	CASSPQDYLAKNIQYF
14	NA	TRBV18	TRBJ2-3	NA	TGTGCCAGCTCACAGGACATTGAAACAGATACGCAGTATTTT	CASSQDIETDTQYF
17	NA	TRBV19	TRBJ1-2	NA	TGTGCCAGTAGTCCCCGCATGACAGTAATTGTGAACTATGGCTACACCTTC	CASSPRMTVIVNYGYTF
15	NA	TRBV2	TRBJ1-1	NA	TGTGCCAGCACCCTGACGCCGGGGGCCCCCGGAGGAGCTTTCTTT	CASTLTPGAPGGAFF
13	NA	TRBV28	TRBJ1-4	TRBD1	TGTGCCAGCTTCTACCGGGACAGGGAAAAACTGTTTTTT	CASFYRDREKLFF
15	NA	TRBV7-2	TRBJ1-3	NA	TGTGCCAGCAGCTTATGGGTCAGCCACGGAAACACCATATATTTT	CASSLWVSHGNTIYF
14	NA	TRBV7-8	TRBJ1-2	NA	TGTGCCAGCAGCGCCCGGACCCATAACTATGGCTACACCTTC	CASSARTHNYGYTF
11	NA	TRBV10-3	TRBJ1-1	NA	TGTGCCATCAGGGGCGACACTGAAGCTTTCTTT	CAIRGDTEAFF
14	NA	TRBV11-1	TRBJ2-1	NA	TGTGCCAGCAGCGACAGATTCCGGGACAATGAGCAGTTCTTC	CASSDRFRDNEQFF
17	NA	TRBV5-5	TRBJ1-3	NA	TGTGCCAGCAGCTTGGAGGGGATTAGAGTATCTGGAAACACCATATATTTT	CASSLEGIRVSGNTIYF
17	NA	TRBV5-1	TRBJ2-2	TRBD1	TGCGCCAGCAGCTTGGGTTCCGGGACAGGGATTACCGGGGAGCTGTTTTTT	CASSLGSGTGITGELFF